These 15 T cell receptor beta chains share one sample of origin, sequenced in a study of long-term antiretroviral therapy in people with HIV. Investigators performed immunoSEQ version v3.0 at survey level. The table came from immunoSEQ multiplex PCR; TCRdb's copy has only in-frame clones and leaves some out. The top ten hold about a fifth of the sample, which has 13,000 to 15,000 clones, about 80% seen once. Material: unsorted PBMCs, obtained 1.3 years before starting antiretroviral therapy. Every receptor here comes from a man aged 35-49 years with HIV.

The chain has TRBV19 and TRBJ1-2; tentative D call: TRBD1 (5 bases). The CDR3 is made up of 15 amino acids. Deletions cut 4 bases from V and 2 bases from J, with 14 bases between. CDR1 LNHDA and CDR2 SQIVND come from the germline V gene (reference sequence). The CDR3 region is CASSKGRDSNYGYTF. The CDR3 bases are TGTGCCAGTAGTAAGGGCCGGGACTCCAACTATGGCTACACCTTC.

The V and J genes are TRBV5-6 and TRBJ2-2; D is possibly TRBD1 or TRBD2 (6 bases each). Germline V gene data show CDR1 as SGHDT and CDR2 as YYEEEE. The CDR3 is made up of 16 amino acids. V was cut by 0 bases and J by 1 base, with 10 bases left in between. CDR3: CASSLEGEENTGELFF. CDR3 nucleotide sequence: TGTGCCAGCAGCTTGGAGGGGGAGGAGAACACCGGGGAGCTGTTTTTT.

The chain employs TRBV5-1 and TRBJ2-3, with D unresolved. CDR1 and CDR2 (germline): SGHRS, YFSETQ. V lost 5 bases and J lost 0, with 16 bases in between. CDR3 size: 16 residues. In DNA, the CDR3 is TGCGCCAGCAGATCTAGTCCCTCTGCTAGCACAGATACGCAGTATTTT. Translated, it gives CASRSSPSASTDTQYF.

This clone was found a few times. The chain uses TRBV19 and TRBJ1-2, with TRBD1 matching 8 bases. This CDR3 region has 16 residues. Unmatched junction bases numbered 6, after V lost 1 base and J lost 2 bases. Germline V lookup: CDR1 LNHDA, CDR2 SQIVND (reference sequence). The CDR3 sequence: CASSIGPGQENYGYTF. The DNA for the CDR3 is TGTGCCAGTAGTATAGGTCCGGGACAGGAGAACTATGGCTACACCTTC.

The chain combines TRBV2 with TRBJ1-2; 7 bases fit TRBD1. With 5 bases clipped from V and 5 bases from J, the junction kept 8 bases outside the gene matches. The CDR3 runs 14 residues. Germline CDR1 SNHLY, CDR2 FYNNEI. The CDR3 DNA follows: TGTGCCAGCAGTCCCCCCGGGACAGTATATGGCTACACCTTC. It encodes CASSPPGTVYGYTF.

The genes are TRBV5-1 and TRBJ1-5; D is possibly TRBD1 (5 bases). CDR1 SGHRS and CDR2 YFSETQ come from the germline V gene. The length of the CDR3 is 15 residues. Trimming shortened V by 0 bases and J by 5 bases, and 12 bases separated the two germline ends. In nucleotides, the CDR3 is TGCGCCAGCAGCTTGGAGGGGAATCCTTATCAGCCCCAGCATTTT. This codes for CASSLEGNPYQPQHF. The variable domain in full, completed from reference TRBV5-1 and TRBJ1-5, reads KAGVTQTPRYLIKTRGQQVTLSCSPISGHRSVSWYQQTPGQGLQFLFEYFSETQRNKGNFPGRFSGRQFSNSRSEMNVSTLELGDSALYLCASSLEGNPYQPQHFGDGTRLSIL.

The rearrangement joins TRBV5-6 to TRBJ1-1; D not certain. Germline CDR1 SGHDT, CDR2 YYEEEE. The CDR3 loop spans 15 amino acids. The germline V and J ends were trimmed by 1 base and 3 bases, with 13 bases remaining between them. DNA of the CDR3: TGTGCCAGCAGCTTGACTCCTAAGGACCACACTGAAGCTTTCTTT. Its translation: CASSLTPKDHTEAFF.

V is TRBV6-6 and J is TRBJ1-6; D ambiguous. V was cut by 7 bases and J by 4 bases, with 11 bases left in between. Germline values: CDR1 MNHNY, CDR2 SVGAGI (reference sequence). There are 14 residues in the CDR3. In nucleotides, the CDR3 is TGTGCCAGCATCATAAGCGCATATAATTCACCCCTCCACTTT. This encodes CASIISAYNSPLHF.

This chain joins TRBV30 and TRBJ1-1; D gene uncertain. The CDR3 length is 12 residues. The germline V and J ends were trimmed by 1 base and 4 bases, with 7 bases remaining between them. Germline V gene data show CDR1 as GTSNPN and CDR2 as SVGIG (reference sequence). The CDR3 DNA sequence: TGTGCCTGGAGTGCCCTGGGCACTGAAGCTTTCTTT. The encoded protein is CAWSALGTEAFF.

This chain connects TRBV10-3 to TRBJ2-3, with 9 nucleotides matching TRBD2. V lost 3 bases, J lost 3 bases, and 7 bases stayed unmatched. The germline CDR1 and CDR2 sequences are ENHRY and SYGVKD. The CDR3 extends over 16 amino acids. The CDR3 DNA is TGTGCCATCAGTGAAACCCTTGCGGGGGGGACAGATACGCAGTATTTT. Translation gives CAISETLAGGTDTQYF.

V is TRBV25-1 and J is TRBJ1-4; D is ambiguous. CDR3 length: 13 amino acids. The germline V gene has CDR1 MGHDK and CDR2 SYGVNS. Between the trimmed V and J ends, which lost 4 bases and 8 bases, there was a span of 11 bases. Here the CDR3 DNA reads TGTGCCAGCAGTGTGCGGATCAGGGAAAAACTGTTTTTT. Its translation: CASSVRIREKLFF.

The sample holds a few counts of this clone. The chain links TRBV5-1 to TRBJ1-2; TRBD1 agrees at 7 bases. With V trimmed by 2 bases and J by 5 bases, 6 bases remained unmatched. The CDR3 totals 14 residues. The germline V gene encodes CDR1 SGHRS and CDR2 YFSETQ. The CDR3: CASSLGGREYGYTF. CDR3 sequence (DNA): TGCGCCAGCAGCTTAGGGGGCAGGGAATATGGCTACACCTTC.

This clone came up once. The chain is built from TRBV27 and TRBJ2-2; unclear D gene. The germline V gene has CDR1 MNHEY and CDR2 SMNVEV (reference sequence). The ends were cut back, 8 bases at V and 0 bases at J, with 4 bases in the middle. CDR3 length: 12 amino acids. CDR3 loop: CASATNTGELFF. DNA for the CDR3: TGTGCCAGCGCGACGAACACCGGGGAGCTGTTTTTT.

This clone is a singleton in its sample. This rearrangement joins TRBV6-5 to TRBJ2-1; TRBD2 is a possible D gene (6 bases). CDR3 size: 16 residues. In germline, CDR1 is MNHEY, CDR2 SVGAGI. V lost 0 bases, J lost 0 bases, and 9 bases lay in between. The CDR3 DNA reads as TGTGCCAGCAGTTACTCGGGGGGAGACTCCTACAATGAGCAGTTCTTC. It encodes CASSYSGGDSYNEQFF.

This sequence joins TRBV27 and TRBJ2-2; D possibly corresponds to TRBD2 (6 bases). Trimming left V 3 bases short and J 6 bases short, with 8 bases between. In germline, CDR1 is MNHEY, CDR2 SMNVEV (reference sequence). This CDR3 is 13 amino acids long. In DNA form, the CDR3 reads TGTGCCAGCAGTTTTGCGGGGTCCGGGGAGCTGTTTTTT. Protein: CASSFAGSGELFF.